The clone carrying this T cell receptor (beta chain) has more than one count but fewer than ten. Its antigen remains unidentified. The data were taken from a study of cytotoxic CD8 clonotypes in ibrutinib-treated CLL. Whole-study context: After a median about 13 months on treatment (6 to 36), response samples were drawn. Sequencing produced an average of roughly 230,000 productive templates and 85,000 to 95,000 productive rearrangements per sample.

Germline assignment: CDR1 SQVTM and CDR2 ANQGSEA. This CDR3 is 13 amino acids long. The germline V and J ends were trimmed by 4 bases and 10 bases, with 17 bases remaining between them. Study findings and constraints: With treatment, public clonotypes, which were uncommon, either contracted or remained stable.

Sequenced by immunoSEQ multiplex PCR; TCRdb stores in-frame clones only, minus some. The table includes about 120,000 clones, 58% detected once. The source of this sequence is a human donor with chronic lymphocytic leukemia. The source material was PBMCs, sampled after 24 months of ibrutinib treatment. V usage is TRBV29-1 and J usage is TRBJ2-1; D tentatively reads TRBD1 or TRBD2 (5 bases each). The CDR3 DNA follows: TGCAGCGTTGGTCGGGGTAAGGGGCGGGAGCAGTTCTTC. It codes for CSVGRGKGREQFF.